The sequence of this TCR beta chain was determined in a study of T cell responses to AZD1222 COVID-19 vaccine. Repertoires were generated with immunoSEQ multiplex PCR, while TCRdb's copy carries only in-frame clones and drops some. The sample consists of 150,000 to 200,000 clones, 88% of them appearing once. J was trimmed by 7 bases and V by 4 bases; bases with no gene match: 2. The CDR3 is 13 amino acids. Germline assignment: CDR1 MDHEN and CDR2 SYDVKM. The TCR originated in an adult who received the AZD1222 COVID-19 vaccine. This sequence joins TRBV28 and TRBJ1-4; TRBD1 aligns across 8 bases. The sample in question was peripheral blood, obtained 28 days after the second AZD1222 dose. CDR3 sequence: CASSSDRGEKLFF. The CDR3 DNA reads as TGTGCCAGCAGTTCTGACAGGGGTGAAAAACTGTTTTTT.